One and the same sample provided the 21 T cell receptor beta chains below, sequenced in a study of T cell clones after liver transplantation. Only in-frame clones appear in the TCRdb table, and some are missing; sequencing was by immunoSEQ multiplex PCR. This table has about 21,000 clones, 80% to 95% appearing once. The sequencing here drew on CD8+ T cells from blood, taken less than 26 months after liver transplant. The receptors come from a human patient who received a liver transplant. Certain T cells may be donor cells from the graft.

Here the CDR3 DNA reads TGTGCCAGCAGCTCGCCCGACAGAGGGGAGCAGTACTTC. Amino acid sequence: CASSSPDRGEQYF. The rearrangement links TRBV7-9 to TRBJ2-7, with D perhaps matching TRBD1 or TRBD2 (5 bases each). This CDR3 is built from 13 residues. The V end lost 4 bases, the J end lost 7 bases, and 14 bases lay between the germline ends. The germline V gene encodes CDR1 SEHNR and CDR2 FQNEAQ (reference sequence).

This clone occurred once. The J gene is TRBJ2-7, the V gene TRBV27; no firm D call. Trimming left V 6 bases short and J 7 bases short, with 16 bases between. The length of the CDR3 is 13 residues. CDR1 and CDR2 from the germline V gene are MNHEY and SMNVEV (reference sequence). The chain's CDR3 is CASRPDGVREQYF. The CDR3 bases are TGTGCCAGCAGACCTGACGGAGTACGAGAGCAGTACTTC.

This chain connects TRBV28 to TRBJ1-4, with D tentatively TRBD1 (5 bases). The CDR3 loop spans 15 amino acids. Between the trimmed V and J ends, which lost 6 bases and 5 bases, there was a span of 16 bases. Germline V CDR1 and CDR2: MDHEN, SYDVKM. DNA for the CDR3: TGTGCCAGCAGCTCAGGGTCGTCCCGAAATGAAAAACTGTTTTTT. This sequence encodes CASSSGSSRNEKLFF.

This chain connects TRBV30 to TRBJ2-7; D not resolved. This CDR3 region has 11 residues. Deletions cut 5 bases from V and 3 bases from J, with 8 bases between. Germline values: CDR1 GTSNPN, CDR2 SVGIG (reference sequence). DNA for the CDR3: TGTGCCTGGGGCATTGGCTACGAGCAGTACTTC. This translates into CAWGIGYEQYF.

V usage is TRBV5-1 and J usage is TRBJ1-3; D call uncertain. V gave up 0 bases and J gave up 8 bases, with 6 bases separating them. The length of the CDR3 is 12 residues. Per the germline V gene, CDR1 is SGHRS and CDR2 is YFSETQ. The CDR3, as DNA: TGCGCCAGCAGCTTGGCCGGGGACACCATATATTTT. As protein: CASSLAGDTIYF.

The V gene is TRBV14, the J gene TRBJ2-1; 7 bases line up with TRBD2. Germline V gives CDR1 SGHDN, CDR2 FVKESK. V trimming: 4 bases; J trimming: 6 bases; junction bases outside the gene matches: 3. This CDR3 comprises 13 residues. The DNA of the CDR3 is TGTGCCAGCAGCCCTCGACTAGCCAATGAGCAGTTCTTC. Protein sequence: CASSPRLANEQFF.

This chain uses TRBV9 with TRBJ2-2, with D perhaps matching TRBD2 (5 bases). Germline assignment: CDR1 SGDLS and CDR2 YYNGEE. The CDR3 spans 12 residues. Trimming took off 3 bases at V and 8 bases at J, with 8 bases between the two ends. DNA for the CDR3: TGTGCCAGCAGCGCTTGGACTGGGGAGCTGTTTTTT. As protein: CASSAWTGELFF.

The chain carries TRBV4-1 and TRBJ2-7; D is undetermined. The V end lost 1 base, the J end lost 6 bases, and 16 bases lay between the germline ends. Germline loops: CDR1 MGHRA, CDR2 YSYEKL. The CDR3 extends over 15 amino acids. The CDR3 coding sequence is TGCGCCAGCAGCCAAGCACCGAACAGTGGCTCCGAGCAGTACTTC. This codes for CASSQAPNSGSEQYF.

In regard to this clone: The same CDR3 also results from other DNA sequences found in this sample. The chain recombines TRBV5-1 with TRBJ1-5; TRBD1 might be the D (5 bases). The CDR3 is made up of 13 amino acids. The germline CDR1 and CDR2 sequences are SGHRS and YFSETQ. Trimming cost V 0 bases and J 9 bases, with 10 bases left between them. DNA for the CDR3: TGCGCCAGCAGCTTGGAGGGAGACAGGCCCCAGCATTTT. This encodes CASSLEGDRPQHF.

This clone was counted only a few times. This chain joins TRBV27 and TRBJ1-1, with 7 nucleotides matching TRBD1. This CDR3 contains 16 residues. In germline, CDR1 is MNHEY, CDR2 SMNVEV (reference sequence). Trimming took 0 bases from V and 5 from J; bases not matched to a gene: 9. The CDR3 DNA reads TGTGCCAGCAGTTTATCTTCGACAGGGCTAGGGACTGAAGCTTTCTTT. It codes for CASSLSSTGLGTEAFF.

V is TRBV6-4 and J is TRBJ1-6; D perhaps matches TRBD1 (6 bases). The V gene lost 4 bases and the J gene lost 10 bases, with 20 bases spanning the gap. There are 16 residues in the CDR3. Germline V gives CDR1 MRHNA, CDR2 SNTAGT. The CDR3 is CASSARGPGSGSPLHF. CDR3 DNA: TGTGCCAGCAGTGCCAGGGGACCCGGGTCGGGGTCACCCCTCCACTTT.

This chain joins TRBV4-3 and TRBJ2-1, with TRBD2 identical over 9 bases. The CDR3 sequence is 16 residues long. Germline lookup yields CDR1 LGHNA and CDR2 YSLEER. Trimming removed 0 bases from V and 7 bases from J; junction bases left unmatched: 7. The CDR3: CASSQDVSGSFNEQFF. In nucleotides, the CDR3 is TGCGCCAGCAGCCAAGATGTTAGCGGGAGTTTTAATGAGCAGTTCTTC.

V and J are TRBV5-6 and TRBJ1-5; 9 bases fit TRBD1. This CDR3 contains 14 residues. The germline V gene encodes CDR1 SGHDT and CDR2 YYEEEE. J gave up 5 bases and V 4 bases, and 4 bases lay outside the gene matches. Here the CDR3 DNA reads TGTGCCAGCAGCGCCCGGACAGGGGATCAGCCCCAGCATTTT. This translates into CASSARTGDQPQHF.

The rearrangement joins TRBV25-1 to TRBJ2-2; D remains unclear. The germline V gene encodes CDR1 MGHDK and CDR2 SYGVNS. Trimming cost V 3 bases and J 13 bases, with 15 bases left between them. The CDR3 totals 13 residues. CDR3: CASSDRPLLGLFF. The CDR3 DNA reads as TGTGCCAGCAGTGATCGTCCCCTCCTAGGGCTGTTTTTT.

This clone came up once. The rearrangement joins TRBV5-8 to TRBJ2-7; TRBD2 matches at 8 bases. The junction had 15 bases not matched to a gene; V was cut back by 4 bases and J by 0 bases. The CDR3 covers 18 residues. Germline values: CDR1 SGHTS, CDR2 YDEGEE. CDR3 sequence reads: CASSNLLAGGRSSYEQYF. DNA for the CDR3: TGTGCCAGCAGCAACCTCCTAGCGGGCGGACGGAGCTCCTACGAGCAGTACTTC. Using reference TRBV5-8 and TRBJ2-7 for the parts outside the CDR3, the full variable domain is EAGVTQSPTHLIKTRGQQATLRCSPISGHTSVYWYQQALGLGLQFLLWYDEGEERNRGNFPPRFSGRQFPNYSSELNVNALELEDSALYLCASSNLLAGGRSSYEQYFGPGTRLTVT.

J is TRBJ2-1 and V is TRBV7-6; 10 nucleotides agree with TRBD2. Germline V gene data show CDR1 as SGHVS and CDR2 as FNYEAQ. V trimming: 2 bases; J trimming: 0 bases; junction bases outside the gene matches: 16. The CDR3 spans 21 residues. The CDR3 loop is CASSLYFGLAEEGSSYNEQFF. In DNA form, the CDR3 reads TGTGCCAGCAGCTTATACTTCGGACTAGCGGAAGAGGGAAGCTCCTACAATGAGCAGTTCTTC.

This chain connects TRBV27 to TRBJ2-7, with 11 bases lining up with TRBD1. The CDR3 runs 17 residues. Trimming cost V 2 bases and J 5 bases; bases outside gene matches: 11. From germline, CDR1 is MNHEY and CDR2 SMNVEV (reference sequence). The DNA for the CDR3 is TGTGCCAGCAGTTTAACATTACCGGGACAGGGGGGCCACGAGCAGTACTTC. It translates to CASSLTLPGQGGHEQYF.

The J gene is TRBJ2-7, the V gene TRBV18; D is perhaps TRBD1 or TRBD2 (5 bases each). CDR3 length equals 17 residues. V was clipped by 0 bases and J by 1 base, with 16 bases between them. The germline V gene encodes CDR1 KGHSH and CDR2 LQKENI. CDR3 sequence reads: CASSPPTGGTASYEQYF. Here the CDR3 DNA reads TGTGCCAGCTCACCACCGACGGGTGGGACGGCTTCCTACGAGCAGTACTTC.

This clone appeared once. V usage is TRBV2 and J usage is TRBJ2-7; 10 bases map to TRBD1. This CDR3 is 16 amino acids long. Per the germline V gene, CDR1 is SNHLY and CDR2 is FYNNEI. The V and J ends lost 6 bases and 7 bases, in that order; junction bases with no gene match: 15. CDR3 sequence: CASRHEPGQGLQEQYF. The DNA of the CDR3 is TGTGCCAGCAGACACGAACCGGGACAGGGGCTTCAGGAGCAGTACTTC.

This clone was recorded a few times. The chain links TRBV7-9 to TRBJ1-5, with D maybe TRBD1 (5 bases). Per germline, CDR1 SEHNR and CDR2 FQNEAQ (reference sequence). CDR3 length equals 12 residues. V gave up 5 bases and J gave up 9 bases, with 11 bases separating them. The DNA for the CDR3 is TGTGCCAGCAGCGGACACACGGGGCCCCAGCATTTT. It yields the protein CASSGHTGPQHF.

This chain joins TRBV28 and TRBJ2-7; D perhaps matches TRBD1 (6 bases). V dropped 5 bases and J dropped 2 bases, with 19 bases sitting between them. The germline gives CDR1 MDHEN, CDR2 SYDVKM. CDR3 length: 16 amino acids. This CDR3 is CASSGGQNSAAYEQYF. The CDR3 bases are TGTGCCAGCAGTGGCGGACAGAATAGCGCCGCCTACGAGCAGTACTTC.